Shown below are 4 T cell receptor beta chains from a single sample sequenced in a study of identical twins. Each CDR3 protein gets one entry after TCRdb re-called the 5' RACE reads with MiXCR. This sample has about 500,000 distinct CDR3 sequences, with roughly an eighth found just once. These data were likewise used in another study, on yellow fever vaccine responses in identical twins.

The sequencing input was CD4+ T cells sorted from blood. The receptors originated from a woman between 18 and 29 years old in good health.

The chain recombines TRBV5-1 with TRBJ1-5; 10 bases are shared with TRBD1. CDR3 length: 15 residues. From germline, CDR1 is SGHRS and CDR2 YFSETQ. J gave up 3 bases and V 4 bases, and 4 bases lay outside the gene matches. CDR3 region: CASSGGTGVNQPQHF. DNA of the CDR3: TGCGCCAGCAGCGGAGGGACAGGGGTCAATCAGCCCCAGCATTTT.

The genes are TRBV28 and TRBJ1-1; no definite D call. Germline CDR1 and CDR2: MDHEN and SYDVKM. V lost 2 bases and J 4 bases, leaving 8 bases between the germline ends. The CDR3 runs 13 residues. CDR3 residues: CASSLSGFTEAFF. CDR3 sequence (DNA): TGTGCCAGCAGTTTAAGCGGTTTCACTGAAGCTTTCTTT.

V usage is TRBV6-1 and J usage is TRBJ1-1; 9 positions match TRBD1. Per germline, CDR1 MNHNS and CDR2 SASEGT. The CDR3 runs to 14 residues. With 6 bases clipped from V and 4 bases from J, the junction kept 6 bases outside the gene matches. The CDR3 coding sequence is TGTGCCAGCAGGACAACAGGGGGCGGCACTGAAGCTTTCTTT. Its translation is CASRTTGGGTEAFF.

This clonotype was seen a handful of times. The CDR3 bases are TGTGCCAGCAGCCGGGAGCGGGGAGCTTTCTTT. This codes for CASSRERGAFF. The V and J genes are TRBV12-3 or TRBV12-4 and TRBJ1-1; no reliable D call. The ends were cut back, 6 bases at V and 10 bases at J, with 12 bases in the middle. The CDR3 has 11 residues.